Shown below are 11 T cell receptor beta chains from a single sample sequenced in a study of molecular identifiers for immune sequencing clone quantification. TCRdb re-analysed the PCR reads in MiXCR, keeping a single row per CDR3 protein. The table records 85,000 to 90,000 distinct CDR3 sequences, roughly 23% of them present only once. Input material: naive CD8+ T cells from blood, with Jurkat cell RNA spiked in. This sample's subset: FACS-sorted CD8+CD4-CCR7+CD45RA+ naive T cells. These receptors were obtained from a human donor in good health. Some libraries in this study had Jurkat cell RNA spiked in.

This chain links TRBV4-3 with TRBJ1-3; the D gene is possibly TRBD1 (5 bases). This CDR3 has 17 amino acids. Germline assignment: CDR1 LGHNA and CDR2 YSLEER. V lost 0 bases, J lost 2 bases, and 14 bases lay in between. The CDR3 DNA reads TGCGCCAGCAGCCAAGATCCCCCGGGGCTTACTGGAAACACCATATATTTT. This sequence encodes CASSQDPPGLTGNTIYF.

The chain uses TRBV19 and TRBJ2-5, with 7 bases identical to TRBD2. CDR3 size: 15 residues. Germline values: CDR1 LNHDA, CDR2 SQIVND (reference sequence). V dropped 6 bases and J dropped 2; count of bases not matched to a gene: 9. CDR3: CASSWGGMGQETQYF. CDR3 in DNA: TGTGCCAGTAGCTGGGGGGGGATGGGGCAAGAGACCCAGTACTTC.

The chain uses TRBV12-3 or TRBV12-4 and TRBJ1-1; TRBD1 aligns across 9 bases. After removal of 5 bases from V and 1 base from J, the junction contained 14 bases not matched to a gene. This CDR3 has 18 residues. The CDR3: CASSPGGQGLYTNTEAFF. DNA of the CDR3: TGTGCCAGCAGTCCGGGGGGACAGGGTCTATACACGAACACTGAAGCTTTCTTT.

The rearrangement joins TRBV21-1 to TRBJ1-5; TRBD1 is taken as the D call from the table, unchecked against the DNA. TRBV21-1 is listed as a pseudogene. The CDR3 spans 15 residues. The CDR3 DNA sequence: TGTGCCAGCAGCGCCCGACGACAGGGCCTTGAGCCCCAGCATTTT. Its translation is CASSARRQGLEPQHF.

In this sample, this clonotype turned up a few times. This chain links TRBV13 with TRBJ1-4; D is unclear. The CDR3 extends over 15 amino acids. V was trimmed by 8 bases and J by 8 bases, leaving 21 bases between them. The V gene's germline CDR1 is PRHDT and CDR2 FYEKMQ (reference sequence). The chain's CDR3 is CASGLGGGVGEKLFF. CDR3 coding DNA: TGTGCCAGCGGTTTGGGAGGCGGGGTAGGAGAAAAACTGTTTTTT.

About this clonotype itself: One junction end does not reproduce the germline sequence, and a read error may be involved. This sequence joins TRBV6-2 or TRBV6-3 and TRBJ2-1; D ambiguous. The germline V gene encodes CDR1 MNHEY and CDR2 SVGEGT. The CDR3 extends over 13 amino acids. CDR3 sequence (DNA): TGTGCCAGCAGTTTTCGGACGGAGAATGAGCAGATCTTC. It specifies CASSFRTENEQIF.

This clonotype was counted between two and nine times. The chain carries TRBV6-2 or TRBV6-3 and TRBJ2-1; 7 bases fit TRBD2. This CDR3 is built from 13 residues. Trimming at V came to 7 bases and at J to 6 bases, leaving 6 bases not matched to a gene. Germline CDR1 is MNHEY and CDR2 is SVGEGT. The CDR3 DNA reads TGTGCCAGCAAGCCGGGACTAACCAATGAGCAGTTCTTC. This translates into CASKPGLTNEQFF.

This clonotype has only a few counts. The rearrangement links TRBV4-1 to TRBJ2-2; 12 bases map to TRBD1. The CDR3 spans 18 residues. Germline CDR1 is MGHRA and CDR2 is YSYEKL. The trim removed 1 base at V and 7 bases at J, leaving 10 bases unmatched. The CDR3, as DNA: TGCGCCAGCAGCCAAGTATTGGGACAGGGGGCTTACGGCGGGGAGCTGTTTTTT. Translated: CASSQVLGQGAYGGELFF.

This clonotype showed up just a few times. The DNA of the CDR3 is TGTGCCAGCAGCGCGACAGGGGGAGATACGCAGTATTTT. It encodes CASSATGGDTQYF. The V gene is TRBV7-3, the J gene TRBJ2-3; 9 bases align to TRBD1. Trimming removed 5 bases from V and 5 bases from J; junction bases left unmatched: 2. The germline V gene encodes CDR1 SGHTA and CDR2 FQGTGA. The CDR3 loop spans 13 amino acids.

This clonotype occurred many times. This chain joins TRBV29-1 and TRBJ1-1; D is unclear. The length of the CDR3 is 12 residues. V was cut by 5 bases and J by 0 bases, with 7 bases left in between. Per germline, CDR1 SQVTM and CDR2 ANQGSEA. The CDR3 sequence is CSVNSLNTEAFF. The DNA for the CDR3 is TGCAGCGTTAACAGTCTGAACACTGAAGCTTTCTTT.

In its sample, this clonotype was seen many times. The chain combines TRBV30 with TRBJ2-7; D not resolved. Trimming cost V 0 bases and J 5 bases, with 8 bases left between them. CDR1 is GTSNPN, CDR2 SVGIG, per germline (reference sequence). CDR3 length: 12 amino acids. The CDR3 here is CAWSVPMDEQYF. CDR3 DNA sequence: TGTGCCTGGAGTGTCCCCATGGACGAGCAGTACTTC.